This record covers a single T cell receptor beta chain. Its specificity is not known. V was pared by 0 bases and J by 2 bases, with 5 bases of the junction left unmatched. This CDR3 is 16 amino acids long. CDR1 and CDR2 from the germline V gene are MNHEY and SVGAGI. The data belong to a study of T cell responses to AZD1222 COVID-19 vaccine. Study-level findings and limits: Reports indicate that nearly half of spike-specific TCRs are directed at unmutated variant regions. Clonal diversity may have been underestimated, and the donors were mostly white British, with more females than males.

This table comes from immunoSEQ multiplex PCR, and its TCRdb copy is limited to in-frame clones, with some not included. The sample contains 130,000 to 150,000 clones, around nine tenths of which appear only once. V gene TRBV6-5 combines with J gene TRBJ1-1, with 8 bases that match TRBD1. Sequences were derived from peripheral blood, sampled on day 0 of AZD1222 vaccination. The receptor was isolated from an adult in good health. Here the CDR3 reads CASSYSTQGANTEAFF. The CDR3 DNA follows: TGTGCCAGCAGTTACTCGACCCAGGGGGCCAACACTGAAGCTTTCTTT.